The TCR beta chain under discussion was sequenced for a study of T cell responses to AZD1222 COVID-19 vaccine. Broader study findings: Only a handful of AZD1222 recipients, five to seven in all, had baseline seropositivity. Spike-wide vaccine-associated CD4 TCRs dominated at 160-218 and 743-854. Elevations in Spike-specific TCR breadth and depth followed administration of two AZD1222 doses. White British people made up most donors, females outnumbered males, and clonal diversity was possibly underestimated.

The CDR3 loop spans 16 amino acids. CDR1 SGHAT and CDR2 FQDESV come from the germline V gene (reference sequence). The trim removed 4 bases at V and 5 bases at J, leaving 12 bases unmatched. Concerning this clone itself: The antigen remains unidentified.

Method: immunoSEQ multiplex PCR; TCRdb's copy keeps in-frame clones and lacks some. Of 72,000 or so clones listed, 75% to 90% are singletons. Sequenced material: peripheral blood, taken on day 0 of AZD1222 vaccination. The source of this sequence is an adult in good health. This chain connects TRBV11-1 to TRBJ2-7, with 9 bases aligning to TRBD1. CDR3: CASSSDRDRVWDEQYF. CDR3 DNA: TGTGCCAGCAGCTCAGACCGGGACAGGGTTTGGGACGAGCAGTACTTC.